Only a few counts were recorded for the clone carrying this T cell receptor beta chain. This sample is drawn from a study of cytomegalovirus exposure and HLA in healthy donors. PCR amplification relied on 60 Vbeta primers (plus 13 Jbeta primers). Profiled with immunoSEQ multiplex PCR; TCRdb holds only in-frame clones, not every one. The data hold 110,000 to 150,000 clones, with 9.7% observed a single time. Trimming pared 3 bases from V and 4 bases from J, leaving 15 bases between. The CDR3 loop spans 15 amino acids. Per the germline V gene, CDR1 is LNHDA and CDR2 is SQIVND (reference sequence). Input material: PBMCs. The clonotype originates from a man between 50 and 59 years old in good health and CMV-seronegative. The chain has TRBV19 and TRBJ1-2, with D tentatively TRBD1 (6 bases). This CDR3 reads CASSISPGEGYGYTF. In nucleotides, the CDR3 is TGTGCCAGTAGTATTTCCCCAGGGGAAGGCTATGGCTACACCTTC.